The clone carrying this TCR beta chain occurred a few times. Its target is not known. The three twin pairs were reared together, likely meeting the same infections. This sample stems from a study of identical twins' blood T cells. Study-level findings and limits: Twins shared more top CDR3 clonotypes than unrelated donors did.

Original handling: Each library had about 2.2 to 3.6 million CDR3 reads and about 100,000 to nearly 550,000 clonotypes. MiXCR, applied by TCRdb to the 5' RACE reads, yields one record per CDR3 protein. These V and J calls rely on TCRdb rather than the paper's analysis. The sample yields 350,000 to 400,000 distinct CDR3 sequences, more than 25% seen once. This CDR3 has 18 amino acids. After removal of 3 bases from V and 0 bases from J, the junction contained 12 bases not matched to a gene. Germline V lookup: CDR1 SGDLS, CDR2 YYNGEE. The chain recombines TRBV9 with TRBJ1-3, with 7 positions matching TRBD1. The sample comprised PBMCs. The TCR was taken from a woman aged 18-49 years in good health. CDR3 loop: CASSARDRLPTSGNTIYF. The CDR3 region has the DNA TGTGCCAGCAGCGCTCGGGACAGATTACCCACCTCTGGAAACACCATATATTTT.